Listed below are T cell receptor beta chains from one sample, sequenced in a study of shared clonotypes between healthy human individuals. Sequenced by immunoSEQ multiplex PCR; TCRdb stores in-frame clones only, minus some. The sample has roughly 1,500,000 clones, 98% seen once. The sequencing sample was made of naive CD4+ T cells sorted from blood. The receptors here all came from a man aged 25 to 45 in good health. The CDR3 runs from the conserved cysteine through the conserved F or W. The D gene is left open where the match is weak. A row's size may be missing; if present it is once, few, many or a size class.

D gene,V gene,clone size,J gene,CDR3 DNA,CDR3 protein
-,TRBV5-1,-,TRBJ1-1,TGCGCCAGCAGCCCGACCCCGACGACTGAAGCTTTCTTT,CASSPTPTTEAFF
-,TRBV7-9,-,TRBJ1-1,TGTGCCAGCAGCTTTCAGGGGTTTTCGGGCACTGAAGCTTTCTTT,CASSFQGFSGTEAFF
TRBD2,TRBV7-2,-,TRBJ2-7,TGTGCCAGCAGCTTTAGCGGGAGGTGGTACGAGCAGTACTTC,CASSFSGRWYEQYF
-,TRBV25-1,-,TRBJ2-2,TGTGCCAGCAGTGATTTGACCGGGGAGCTGTTTTTT,CASSDLTGELFF
TRBD1,TRBV15,-,TRBJ2-4,TGTGCCACCAGCAGACAAACCGGGACAGGGGGAAACATTCAGTACTTC,CATSRQTGTGGNIQYF
-,TRBV6-4,-,TRBJ2-2,TGTGCCAGCAGCCCTCTAGGGACCGGGGAGCTGTTTTTT,CASSPLGTGELFF
-,TRBV10-3,-,TRBJ2-2,TGTGCCATCAGTGGGACCTCGAACACCGGGGAGCTGTTTTTT,CAISGTSNTGELFF
TRBD1,TRBV29-1,-,TRBJ2-7,TGCAGCGTCTCCTCCGGGACAGGGACCTACGAGCAGTACTTC,CSVSSGTGTYEQYF
-,TRBV5-1,-,TRBJ2-7,TGCGCCAGCAGCTTGAACTACGAGCAGTACTTC,CASSLNYEQYF
-,TRBV29-1,once,TRBJ1-1,TGCAGCGTTGGTGGACAGTCGGGCACTGAAGCTTTCTTT,CSVGGQSGTEAFF
-,TRBV6-5,-,TRBJ2-3,TGTGCCAGCAGTTACTCGAATCGCGGCGTTTCGCAGTATTTT,CASSYSNRGVSQYF
-,TRBV9,-,TRBJ2-1,TGTGCCAGCAGCGCGTTCCAGGGAGGTGAGCAGTTCTTC,CASSAFQGGEQFF
-,TRBV28,-,TRBJ2-1,TGTGCCAGCAGTTTTAACAGCTTTAGGTCCTACAATGAGCAGTTCTTC,CASSFNSFRSYNEQFF
-,TRBV5-1,-,TRBJ1-1,TGCGCCAGCAGCGTATACCGGGACCCAAGCACTGAAGCTTTCTTT,CASSVYRDPSTEAFF
-,TRBV7-2,-,TRBJ2-3,TGTGCCAGCAGCTTATTTAGGACAGTGCTGATCCAGTCCACAGATACGCAGTATTTT,CASSLFRTVLIQSTDTQYF
-,TRBV18,-,TRBJ2-5,TGTGCCAGCTCACGCCCTGGACCCTGGGAGACCCAGTACTTC,CASSRPGPWETQYF
TRBD1,TRBV6-5,-,TRBJ2-7,TGTGCCAGCAGTTCCGGGACAGGGATTTTTTCCTACGAGCAGTACTTC,CASSSGTGIFSYEQYF
TRBD2,TRBV6-5,-,TRBJ2-7,TGTGCCAGCAGAGCTCTAGCGGGAGGGCCAGGGGAGCAGTACTTC,CASRALAGGPGEQYF
-,TRBV18,-,TRBJ2-1,TGTGCCAGCTCACCACGTGAGCTAGCGAACAATGAGCAGTTCTTC,CASSPRELANNEQFF
-,TRBV5-4,-,TRBJ2-2,TGTGCCAGCACCTTTGGAGGCACCGGGGAGCTGTTTTTT,CASTFGGTGELFF
TRBD1,TRBV29-1,once,TRBJ1-3,TGCAGCGTGGGACAGACCTCTGGAAACACCATATATTTT,CSVGQTSGNTIYF
TRBD1,TRBV2,-,TRBJ2-7,TGTGCCAGCAGTGAAGGGGCAGGGGGCGGGTCCGAGCAGTACTTC,CASSEGAGGGSEQYF
-,TRBV18,-,TRBJ1-4,TGTGCCAGCTCACCACTCGCCTATGAAAAACTGTTTTTT,CASSPLAYEKLFF
-,TRBV28,-,TRBJ2-7,TGTGCCAGCAGTCCGACAGGACCTCTCTACGAGCAGTACTTC,CASSPTGPLYEQYF
-,TRBV6-1,-,TRBJ2-3,TGTGCCAGCAGACTCGACATGGCAACGCAGTATTTT,CASRLDMATQYF
TRBD2,TRBV5-1,-,TRBJ2-1,TGCGCCAGCAGCCAGACTAGCGGGAATGAGGCTGAGCAGTTCTTC,CASSQTSGNEAEQFF
TRBD2,TRBV4-1,-,TRBJ2-5,TGCGCCAGCAGCCAAAGTCCAGCGGGAGTCCAAGAGACCCAGTACTTC,CASSQSPAGVQETQYF
-,TRBV28,-,TRBJ1-2,TGTGCCAGCAGTTTACCCGGAACAGGGCAAAACTATGGCTACACCTTC,CASSLPGTGQNYGYTF
-,TRBV2,-,TRBJ2-7,TGTGCCAGCAGTGAGCTAGTAAACTACGAGCAGTACTTC,CASSELVNYEQYF
TRBD1,TRBV5-4,-,TRBJ2-7,TGTGCCAGCAGCCCCGGACAGGGAGGCGAGCAGTACTTC,CASSPGQGGEQYF
TRBD1,TRBV2,-,TRBJ1-2,TGTGCCAGCAGCGGACGACAGGGCAATTTTTGGGATGGCTACACCTTC,CASSGRQGNFWDGYTF
-,TRBV30,-,TRBJ1-2,TGTGCCTGGGCGTCCGGGGCAGTCTATGGCTACACCTTC,CAWASGAVYGYTF
-,TRBV5-1,-,TRBJ1-5,TGCGCCAGCAGCTTGGGGTCCTCAGGGGATCAGCCCCAGCATTTT,CASSLGSSGDQPQHF
-,TRBV10-2,-,TRBJ2-7,TGCGCCAGCAGTGATGGTAGGGGGGGCATGAAGCAGTACTTC,CASSDGRGGMKQYF
-,TRBV28,-,TRBJ1-5,TGTGCCAGCACCTATTCGGAGGTCAATCAGCCCCAGCATTTT,CASTYSEVNQPQHF
-,TRBV7-2,-,TRBJ2-1,TGTGCCAGCAGCCTCGGACGGGCTCCCGAGCAGTTCTTC,CASSLGRAPEQFF
-,TRBV7-9,-,TRBJ1-3,TGTGCCAGCAGCACCGGGACGTATGGAAACACCATATATTTT,CASSTGTYGNTIYF
TRBD2,TRBV6-5,-,TRBJ2-1,TGTGCCAGCAGCCGAGGGGCGGGAGCGCTGGGTGAGCAGTTCTTC,CASSRGAGALGEQFF
TRBD2,TRBV7-9,-,TRBJ2-7,TGTGCCAGCAGCCCGGTAGGTCTAGCGGACCGTGGAAACTACGAGCAGTACTTC,CASSPVGLADRGNYEQYF
TRBD1,TRBV19,-,TRBJ1-2,TGTGCCAGTAGTACAGGACAGGGGGCTACGAGATCATCTTCTAACTATGGCTACACCTTC,CASSTGQGATRSSSNYGYTF
-,TRBV28,-,TRBJ2-7,TGTGCCAGCACCCTGCCTTGGAGTTACGAGCAGTACTTC,CASTLPWSYEQYF
-,TRBV18,-,TRBJ2-7,TGTGCCAGCTCACCACTAGATCGATTGGGAAACGAGCAGTACTTC,CASSPLDRLGNEQYF
-,TRBV2,-,TRBJ2-7,TGTGCCAGCAGTAAACGGGTATCTCCGGACGAGCAGTACTTC,CASSKRVSPDEQYF
-,TRBV28,-,TRBJ1-5,TGTGCCAGCAGTCTCATGGGCGGGGAAAGCAATCAGCCCCAGCATTTT,CASSLMGGESNQPQHF
TRBD1,TRBV7-7,-,TRBJ2-1,TGTGCCAGCAGCCGTACAGGGGGAGAGCAGTTCTTC,CASSRTGGEQFF
-,TRBV5-4,-,TRBJ2-3,TGTGCCAGCAGCTTAACAGCCCTGGGCAGAGATACGCAGTATTTT,CASSLTALGRDTQYF
-,TRBV6-5,-,TRBJ1-4,TGTGCCAGCAGTTTAGGGGACTTTAATGAAAAACTGTTTTTT,CASSLGDFNEKLFF
-,TRBV11-2,-,TRBJ2-3,TGTGCCAGCAGCCCCCATCGCACAGATACGCAGTATTTT,CASSPHRTDTQYF
TRBD1,TRBV18,-,TRBJ2-7,TGTGCCAGCTCACCCCTGGACAGGGGGGTCGAGCAGTACTTC,CASSPLDRGVEQYF
TRBD1,TRBV7-8,-,TRBJ2-5,TGTGCCAGCAGCATTATCGGGGGACAGGGGGCGATATCGAGGGAGACCCAGTACTTC,CASSIIGGQGAISRETQYF
TRBD1,TRBV27,-,TRBJ2-7,TGTGCCAGCAGACACGGGACAGGGGGAATCTACGAGCAGTACTTC,CASRHGTGGIYEQYF
TRBD1,TRBV18,once,TRBJ1-3,TGTGCCAGCTCACACTCAGCGGACAGGGGGCTTTCTGGAAACACCATATATTTT,CASSHSADRGLSGNTIYF
TRBD2,TRBV7-8,-,TRBJ2-3,TGTGCCAGCAGCTCCCCTTCGGAAAGGGAGGGGCCAGATACGCAGTATTTT,CASSSPSEREGPDTQYF